This TCR beta chain comes out of a study of PD-1 blockade in classical Hodgkin lymphoma (dated by TCRdb to between 2020 and 2021). Context from the whole study: Nivolumab dosing was 3 mg/kg intravenously every 2 weeks, continuing until either disease progression or unacceptable toxicity. The study used CyTOF and TCR beta sequencing to define a peripheral blood immune signature of response to PD-1 blockade in classical Hodgkin lymphoma.

A remark on this clone: Which antigen it targets is not known. Base-call qualities are not available, and no considerably larger clone is one nucleotide away.

Study-wide conclusions, independent of this receptor: Baseline TCR diversity was reported to be lower in newly diagnosed patients than in healthy donors and to be lower still in relapsed/refractory patients. The study was limited to a single clinical trial cohort, and causes of repertoire differences, possibly disease activity or prior therapy, remained undefined. A significant rise by C4D1 was seen in CD4+ but not CD8+ TCR diversity (p=0.0027 vs p=0.16), with the rise being most apparent in complete responders (p=0.02). Trial patients achieving complete response had baseline diversity similar to newly diagnosed patients, whereas partial responders and progressors had significantly lower diversity. Lower diversity was seen in patients whose nivolumab began less than 1 year after ASCT, and these patients were left out of later analyses so that immune reconstitution would not confound the results.

Genomic DNA was extracted with the Qiagen DNeasy kit from unsorted PBMCs and from negatively selected CD4+ and CD8+ fractions. TCR beta CDR3 regions were subjected to amplification by immunoSEQ multiplex PCR with primers that anneal to V and J segments. Amplification bias was minimized using a synthetic immune receptor repertoire, and residual bias was removed computationally after sequencing. As for how the authors treated the data: Custom Python scripts were used to quantify repertoire diversity as the Shannon entropy index. Unsorted, CD4+ and CD8+ repertoires were analyzed separately, except in combined analyses where CD4+ and CD8+ sequences were merged in silico. Clonal expansion was defined as at least a 2-fold frequency increase after treatment relative to C1D1, with a pseudocount of 0.5 for undetected baseline clones. Singleton clones were defined as clones with 0 or 1 copy at C1D1, and non-singleton clones were defined as clones with 2 or more copies. Clones expanded in unsorted samples were assigned a CD4+, CD8+ or unknown annotation through matching of protein sequences in sorted samples from the same patient. Wilcoxon tests on paired samples were used to test diversity changes from C1D1 to C4D1. TCRdb took over this immuneACCESS table, retaining in-frame rearrangements with V and J assigned. Such tables are incomplete; in checked studies, under half of the missing clones stem from an unresolved V gene, and the remainder is unexplained. V and J calls and clone size are as listed in that table; D and trimming were resolved from the DNA. A total of some 38,000 clones appear in this sample, less than 85% of them only once. Of the sample, 16% is held by the ten largest clones.

This specimen's time point label, per the study, means: cycle 2 day 1 (C2D1) of nivolumab. Every trial patient had relapsed after autologous stem cell transplantation, and cohorts A, B and C differed in prior brentuximab vedotin exposure. The trial cohort comprised roughly 50 patients with relapsed/refractory classical Hodgkin lymphoma whose best overall responses were complete response, partial response or progressive disease. Single-agent nivolumab was administered to trial patients in the multi-cohort phase II CheckMate 205 trial. Best overall response was determined by an independent review committee according to the 2007 International Working Group response criteria. PBMCs from the trial were collected at three points: immediately before nivolumab initiation (C1D1), and during therapy at cycle 2 day 1 and cycle 4 day 1. Peripheral blood was collected in 8 mL Vacutainer Cell Preparation Tubes, from which PBMCs were isolated by centrifugation and then cryopreserved.

This material consisted of peripheral blood mononuclear cells (PBMCs), taken before the second cycle of nivolumab. This TCR came from a human donor with classical Hodgkin lymphoma.

The bases are TGTGCCAGCAGCCCCCTTAGGACTAGCGGGGGGGCCTCCTACAATGAGCAGTTCTTC. This translates into CASSPLRTSGGASYNEQFF. The chain joins TRBV27 to TRBJ2-1, and TRBD2 aligns with 15 junction nucleotides. According to the germline V gene (reference sequence), CDR1 reads MNHEY and CDR2 reads SMNVEV. The CDR3 contains 19 residues, cysteine and phenylalanine counted. The sequence is cut down to CDR3 DNA, 57 bases in frame from base 1. Germline trimming: 6 bases from V, 0 bases from J; junction bases outside gene matches: 9.